This passage covers 8 T cell receptor beta chains from one sample sequenced in a study of shared clonotypes between healthy human individuals. Using immunoSEQ multiplex PCR, the repertoire was profiled, and TCRdb retains in-frame clones only, with some absent. The sample holds some 2.1 million clones, over 85% seen once. Input material: naive CD4+ T cells sorted from blood. Regarding subset: CD45RA+ positively selected. These TCRs come from a young man in good health.

The DNA of the CDR3 is TGTGCCAGCGGGGTAGGCTATGGCTACACCTTC. Amino acids: CASGVGYGYTF. V and J are TRBV28 and TRBJ1-2; D is ambiguous. The CDR3 has 11 amino acids. Per the germline V gene, CDR1 is MDHEN and CDR2 is SYDVKM. Trimming took off 8 bases at V and 4 bases at J, with 8 bases between the two ends.

The chain links TRBV29-1 to TRBJ2-1; 9 bases map to TRBD2. Germline V lookup: CDR1 SQVTM, CDR2 ANQGSEA. This CDR3 has 15 residues. V lost 7 bases, J lost 2 bases, and 9 bases stayed unmatched. CDR3 protein: CSAGGSGGTYNEQFF. The CDR3 nucleotides are TGCAGCGCCGGGGGTAGCGGGGGTACCTACAATGAGCAGTTCTTC.

This chain joins TRBV30 and TRBJ1-4; D gene ambiguous. Germline V lookup: CDR1 GTSNPN, CDR2 SVGIG (reference sequence). The CDR3 totals 11 residues. The CDR3 loop reads CVISTNEKLFF. In nucleotides, the CDR3 is TGTGTTATTTCAACTAATGAAAAACTGTTTTTT.

This CDR3 is CAWSRGQADSPLHF. As DNA, the CDR3 is TGTGCCTGGAGTAGAGGACAGGCGGATTCACCCCTCCACTTT. The rearrangement joins TRBV30 to TRBJ1-6; TRBD1 matches 7 bases. V trimming: 2 bases; J trimming: 8 bases; junction bases outside the gene matches: 6. This CDR3 spans 14 amino acids. Germline CDR1 GTSNPN, CDR2 SVGIG (reference sequence).

This rearrangement joins TRBV10-3 to TRBJ2-3, with a possible D match to TRBD2 (7 bases). CDR3 length equals 15 residues. V was shortened by 5 bases and J by 3 bases, with 15 bases between the two germline ends. Germline CDR1 reads ENHRY; CDR2 reads SYGVKD. The CDR3 DNA reads TGTGCCATCAGTCGGACTAGGGGGGAGACAGATACGCAGTATTTT. Translation: CAISRTRGETDTQYF.

The chain employs TRBV7-9 and TRBJ1-2; no clear D gene. From germline, CDR1 is SEHNR and CDR2 FQNEAQ (reference sequence). The CDR3 is 12 residues long. V dropped 8 bases and J dropped 4 bases, with 11 bases sitting between them. The CDR3 nucleotides are TGTGCCAGCGCGGGGTCGGGCTATGGCTACACCTTC. This codes for CASAGSGYGYTF.

The rearrangement joins TRBV19 to TRBJ1-1; D is undetermined. The CDR3 totals 13 residues. Per the germline V gene, CDR1 is LNHDA and CDR2 is SQIVND (reference sequence). Between the trimmed V and J ends, which lost 0 bases and 5 bases, there was a span of 7 bases. CDR3 sequence reads: CASSIDLRTEAFF. In DNA form, the CDR3 reads TGTGCCAGTAGTATAGATCTACGGACTGAAGCTTTCTTT.

This clone has more than one count but fewer than ten. The chain uses TRBV5-1 and TRBJ2-5; the D gene is possibly TRBD1 (6 bases). The end of the DNA fits TRBJ2-7 better, so the J call may be wrong. Germline assignment: CDR1 SGHRS and CDR2 YFSETQ. This CDR3 contains 15 residues. DNA of the CDR3: TGCGCCAGCAGCGGGGCTGGCAGGGGAGCCTACGAGCAGTACTTC. Residues: CASSGAGRGAYEQYF.